These 31 T cell receptor beta chains originate from one sample sequenced in a study of response to subunit inactivated influenza vaccine. TCRdb redid the calling of the RT-PCR reads with MiXCR, one entry per CDR3 protein. The sample consists of roughly 500,000 distinct CDR3 sequences, about 17% of them appearing once. The sample in question was CD4+ T cells sorted from PBMCs, obtained less than 25 months after vaccination. These receptors all come from a man aged 50-75 years who received an inactivated influenza vaccine.

This clonotype showed up just a few times. This sequence joins TRBV7-2 and TRBJ2-7; 11 bases fit TRBD2. The CDR3 loop spans 16 amino acids. From germline, CDR1 is SGHTA and CDR2 FQGNSA. Trimming took 2 bases from V and 2 from J; bases not matched to a gene: 5. CDR3 residues: CASSLLAGGRPYEQYF. The CDR3 nucleotides are TGTGCCAGCAGCTTACTAGCGGGAGGTCGCCCCTACGAGCAGTACTTC.

The chain has TRBV5-5 and TRBJ2-1; possibly TRBD2 for D (6 bases). V lost 1 base to trimming and J lost 1 base, with 9 bases between them. Germline loops: CDR1 SGHKS, CDR2 YYEKEE (reference sequence). This CDR3 has 15 residues. CDR3 amino acids: CASSLTGVSYNEQFF. In DNA form, the CDR3 reads TGTGCCAGCAGCTTGACGGGGGTATCCTACAATGAGCAGTTCTTC.

The CDR3 DNA reads TGTGCCAGCAGCCCGCCCACAGGGCAAGAGACCCAGTACTTC. It specifies CASSPPTGQETQYF. This sequence joins TRBV7-9 and TRBJ2-5; tentatively, D is TRBD1 (6 bases). V dropped 5 bases and J dropped 2 bases, with 12 bases sitting between them. Germline V gives CDR1 SEHNR, CDR2 FQNEAQ (reference sequence). The CDR3 loop spans 14 amino acids.

This clonotype was detected a few times. V and J are TRBV5-1 and TRBJ2-7; D is perhaps TRBD1 (5 bases). This CDR3 contains 13 residues. Per germline, CDR1 SGHRS and CDR2 YFSETQ. The V end was cut by 7 bases, the J end by 5 bases, with 16 bases between. For the CDR3, the DNA is TGCGCCAGCGGGGCAGGGATGAGGAACGAGCAGTACTTC. This encodes CASGAGMRNEQYF.

This clonotype was detected a few times. V is TRBV9 and J is TRBJ1-1, with D possibly being TRBD1 (6 bases). This CDR3 comprises 15 residues. CDR1 is SGDLS, CDR2 YYNGEE, per germline. Trimming took off 3 bases at V and 1 base at J, with 13 bases between the two ends. Here the CDR3 reads CASSAHRVGNTEAFF. In DNA, the CDR3 is TGTGCCAGCAGCGCTCACAGGGTTGGGAACACTGAAGCTTTCTTT.

The chain combines TRBV29-1 with TRBJ2-3; a possible D gene is TRBD1 (6 bases). Germline CDR1 is SQVTM and CDR2 is ANQGSEA. The CDR3 consists of 13 residues. V gave up 6 bases and J gave up 2 bases, with 12 bases separating them. CDR3 DNA: TGCAGCGTCCGGACAGTCCTCACAGATACGCAGTATTTT. This translates into CSVRTVLTDTQYF.

This clonotype was observed at least ten times. The chain uses TRBV5-1 and TRBJ2-1; 9 bases match TRBD1. The CDR3 contains 15 residues. Germline CDR1 SGHRS, CDR2 YFSETQ. With V trimmed by 0 bases and J by 6 bases, 4 bases remained unmatched. The chain's CDR3 is CASSLGGQGTNEQFF. The CDR3 DNA is TGCGCCAGCAGCTTGGGAGGACAGGGGACCAATGAGCAGTTCTTC.

In this sample, this clonotype turned up many times. The chain uses TRBV11-2 and TRBJ2-1, with a possible D match to TRBD2 (5 bases). The CDR3 consists of 16 residues. Germline V lookup: CDR1 SGHAT, CDR2 FQNNGV. Trimming took off 1 base at V and 1 base at J, with 11 bases between the two ends. The CDR3 coding sequence is TGTGCCAGCAGCTTAGGTGGAGGCAAGTCCTACAATGAGCAGTTCTTC. It translates to CASSLGGGKSYNEQFF.

A few counts support this clonotype. The V call is TRBV4-1, the J call TRBJ2-2, with D perhaps being TRBD1 or TRBD2 (6 bases each). Trimming cost V 1 base and J 2 bases, with 11 bases left between them. This CDR3 is 16 amino acids long. From germline, CDR1 is MGHRA and CDR2 YSYEKL. Written as DNA, the CDR3 is TGCGCCAGCAGCCAAGTGGAGGGGGTCAACACCGGGGAGCTGTTTTTT. Amino acid sequence: CASSQVEGVNTGELFF.

The chain joins TRBV20-1 to TRBJ2-7; either TRBD1 or TRBD2 may fit D (5 bases each). Looked up from germline, CDR1 is DFQATT and CDR2 is SNEGSKA (reference sequence). V was clipped by 6 bases and J by 1 base, with 16 bases between them. This CDR3 is 14 amino acids long. CDR3 sequence: CSALIGAQSYEQYF. The DNA for the CDR3 is TGCAGTGCACTAATCGGGGCACAATCCTACGAGCAGTACTTC.

This clonotype was found many times. Germline is not matched at one junction end, which may reflect a read error. The chain combines TRBV5-1 with TRBJ2-3, with TRBD2 as a possible D gene (5 bases). The CDR3 has 14 amino acids. CDR1 is SGHRS, CDR2 YFSETQ, per germline. The CDR3 region is CASSPGGSTDTQYF. CDR3 sequence (DNA): TGTGCCAGCTCACCGGGCGGGTCCACAGATACGCAGTATTTT.

This clonotype was detected only once. The chain has TRBV7-2 and TRBJ2-1; 9 bases map to TRBD1. The CDR3 totals 15 residues. Germline V gene sequence: CDR1 SGHTA, CDR2 FQGNSA. With V trimmed by 1 base and J by 12 bases, 10 bases remained unmatched. The CDR3 region has the DNA TGTGCCAGCAGCTTAGTCCTGGGACAGGGATTTGGGCAGTTCTTC. It codes for CASSLVLGQGFGQFF. Variable domain in full (rest from reference TRBV7-2 and TRBJ2-1): GAGVSQSPSNKVTEKGKDVELRCDPISGHTALYWYRQSLGQGLEFLIYFQGNSAPDKSGLPSDRFSAERTGGSVSTLTIQRTQQEDSAVYLCASSLVLGQGFGQFFGPGTRLTVL.

This clonotype was seen ten or more times. CDR3 sequence reads: CASSQDGQENQPQHF. The CDR3 DNA is TGCGCCAGCAGCCAAGACGGACAGGAGAATCAGCCCCAGCATTTT. The rearrangement uses TRBV4-1 and TRBJ1-5, with TRBD1 identical over 7 bases. The CDR3 runs to 15 residues. Germline CDR1 MGHRA, CDR2 YSYEKL. The junction had 3 bases not matched to a gene; V was cut back by 0 bases and J by 4 bases.

The rearrangement links TRBV7-9 to TRBJ2-1, with D unresolved. The CDR3 runs 13 residues. V was pared by 2 bases and J by 7 bases, with 9 bases between. Germline V gene data show CDR1 as SEHNR and CDR2 as FQNEAQ (reference sequence). The CDR3 DNA is TGTGCCAGCAGCTTATTTACGGTGAATGAGCAGTTCTTC. Translated, it gives CASSLFTVNEQFF. Using reference TRBV7-9 and TRBJ2-1 for the parts outside the CDR3, the full variable domain is DTGVSQNPRHKITKRGQNVTFRCDPISEHNRLYWYRQTLGQGPEFLTYFQNEAQLEKSRLLSDRFSAERPKGSFSTLEIQRTEQGDSAMYLCASSLFTVNEQFFGPGTRLTVL.

This clonotype has a handful of counts. This chain links TRBV24-1 with TRBJ2-5; D gene ambiguous. The CDR3 contains 15 residues. The V and J ends lost 1 base and 1 base respectively, with 9 bases between them. Germline loops: CDR1 KGHDR, CDR2 SFDVKD. The CDR3: CATSDFAEVQETQYF. CDR3 sequence (DNA): TGTGCCACCAGTGATTTCGCAGAGGTCCAAGAGACCCAGTACTTC.

The rearrangement joins TRBV4-2 to TRBJ1-2; D might be TRBD1 (5 bases). Looked up from germline, CDR1 is LGHNA and CDR2 is YNFKEQ. Trimming pared 0 bases from V and 7 bases from J, leaving 12 bases between. The CDR3 runs 14 residues. The CDR3 region has the DNA TGTGCCAGCAGCCAAGAGGGATTGGGGGGTGGCTACACCTTC. It encodes CASSQEGLGGGYTF.

The rearrangement links TRBV27 to TRBJ2-7; TRBD1 is a possible D gene (6 bases). The CDR3 contains 16 residues. The V end was cut by 0 bases, the J end by 0 bases, with 12 bases between. CDR1 is MNHEY, CDR2 SMNVEV, per germline (reference sequence). This CDR3 reads CASSLSRQVSSYEQYF. The CDR3 bases are TGTGCCAGCAGTTTATCGAGACAGGTTAGCTCCTACGAGCAGTACTTC.

The chain combines TRBV5-1 with TRBJ2-1; TRBD2 might be the D (7 bases). There are 16 residues in the CDR3. The germline CDR1 and CDR2 sequences are SGHRS and YFSETQ. V shed 0 bases and J shed 5 bases, with 15 bases lying between them. The CDR3 reads CASSLVRGAFHNEQFF. The CDR3, as DNA: TGCGCCAGCAGCTTGGTTCGGGGGGCCTTCCACAATGAGCAGTTCTTC. Full variable domain (outside the CDR3, taken from reference TRBV5-1 and TRBJ2-1): KAGVTQTPRYLIKTRGQQVTLSCSPISGHRSVSWYQQTPGQGLQFLFEYFSETQRNKGNFPGRFSGRQFSNSRSEMNVSTLELGDSALYLCASSLVRGAFHNEQFFGPGTRLTVL.

This clonotype was detected many times. This chain uses TRBV20-1 with TRBJ2-5; 7 positions agree with TRBD1. V was clipped by 3 bases and J by 7 bases; unmatched bases: 8. The CDR3 consists of 13 residues. Germline lookup yields CDR1 DFQATT and CDR2 SNEGSKA (reference sequence). The CDR3 sequence is CSASPGQELTQYF. DNA of the CDR3: TGCAGTGCTAGTCCCGGACAGGAGTTGACCCAGTACTTC.

The J gene is TRBJ2-7, the V gene TRBV6-2 or TRBV6-3; weak D call: TRBD1 (6 bases). From germline, CDR1 is MNHEY and CDR2 SVGEGT. This CDR3 region has 16 residues. V gave up 7 bases and J gave up 0 bases, with 19 bases separating them. The CDR3 sequence is CASTLYGGQSSYEQYF. The CDR3 DNA sequence: TGTGCCAGCACCCTCTATGGGGGCCAAAGCTCCTACGAGCAGTACTTC.

In its sample, this clonotype was seen a few times. This chain links TRBV28 with TRBJ2-7, with D maybe TRBD1 (6 bases). The ends were cut back, 7 bases at V and 6 bases at J, with 16 bases in the middle. The CDR3 contains 13 residues. Germline lookup yields CDR1 MDHEN and CDR2 SYDVKM. CDR3 amino acids: CASNQLGRGEQYF. The CDR3 DNA reads TGTGCCAGCAATCAATTGGGCAGGGGCGAGCAGTACTTC.

This clonotype was found many times. The chain links TRBV12-3 or TRBV12-4 to TRBJ1-2; D is perhaps TRBD1 (6 bases). The CDR3 sequence is 13 residues long. Between the trimmed V and J ends, which lost 5 bases and 5 bases, there was a span of 12 bases. The DNA of the CDR3 is TGTGCCAGCAGTGTCCAGGACAGTTATGGCTACACCTTC. Amino acids: CASSVQDSYGYTF.

The chain is built from TRBV6-5 and TRBJ2-3, with a weak D call TRBD1 (5 bases). Germline CDR1 reads MNHEY; CDR2 reads SVGAGI. The CDR3 covers 14 residues. V lost 2 bases to trimming and J lost 1 base, with 7 bases between them. The CDR3 region has the DNA TGTGCCAGCAGTTACATCAGGGGCACAGATACGCAGTATTTT. Translated: CASSYIRGTDTQYF.

V gene TRBV7-8 combines with J gene TRBJ2-7, with 7 bases fitting TRBD2. V lost 2 bases and J lost 3; bases outside the gene matches: 1. The CDR3 runs 13 residues. The germline gives CDR1 SGHVS, CDR2 FQNEAQ. The chain's CDR3 is CASSLTSDYEQYF. The CDR3 DNA is TGTGCCAGCAGCTTAACTAGCGACTACGAGCAGTACTTC.

In this sample, this clonotype turned up a few times. The chain is built from TRBV7-2 and TRBJ2-5; TRBD2 aligns across 8 bases. V lost 9 bases and J lost 5; bases outside the gene matches: 11. Per germline, CDR1 SGHTA and CDR2 FQGNSA. The CDR3 runs to 14 residues. CDR3 protein: CASHSRGGRETQYF. The CDR3, as DNA: TGTGCCAGTCACTCCCGGGGGGGCCGTGAGACCCAGTACTTC.

This clonotype was observed at least ten times. The J gene is TRBJ2-7, the V gene TRBV20-1, with D possibly called TRBD1 or TRBD2 (5 bases each). Between the trimmed V and J ends, which lost 0 bases and 2 bases, there was a span of 14 bases. The CDR3 loop spans 15 amino acids. The germline V gene has CDR1 DFQATT and CDR2 SNEGSKA (reference sequence). The CDR3, as DNA: TGCAGTGCTAGAGATGTTGAGATGGGACCCTACGAGCAGTACTTC. Translating it yields CSARDVEMGPYEQYF.

This clonotype appeared a few times. This rearrangement joins TRBV4-2 to TRBJ1-6, with D uncertain. Germline V gives CDR1 LGHNA, CDR2 YNFKEQ. Trimming cost V 0 bases and J 0 bases, with 9 bases left between them. The CDR3 consists of 17 residues. CDR3 in DNA: TGTGCCAGCAGCCAAGATCTCCGACCCTCCTATAATTCACCCCTCCACTTT. Amino acids: CASSQDLRPSYNSPLHF.

This clonotype was picked up a small number of times. This rearrangement joins TRBV29-1 to TRBJ2-1; 8 bases match TRBD1. The CDR3 runs to 14 residues. Trimming took 7 bases from V and 0 from J; bases not matched to a gene: 5. Germline CDR1 reads SQVTM; CDR2 reads ANQGSEA. DNA of the CDR3: TGCAGCGCGTCACAGGGGGGCTCCTACAATGAGCAGTTCTTC. Amino acid sequence: CSASQGGSYNEQFF.

This clonotype was detected many times. The rearrangement links TRBV6-2 or TRBV6-3 to TRBJ1-5; no firm D call. Germline V gene sequence: CDR1 MNHEY, CDR2 SVGEGT. CDR3 size: 15 residues. The V end lost 4 bases, the J end lost 2 bases, and 12 bases lay between the germline ends. The CDR3 DNA sequence: TGTGCCAGCAGTTTCGGACTCGGGGGCAATCAGCCCCAGCATTTT. It specifies CASSFGLGGNQPQHF.

This clonotype was picked up a small number of times. The genes are TRBV5-1 and TRBJ1-1; no clear D gene. Germline-derived CDR1 and CDR2 are SGHRS and YFSETQ. Deletions cut 0 bases from V and 7 bases from J, with 13 bases between. The CDR3 contains 14 residues. CDR3 in DNA: TGCGCCAGCAGCTTGGCCCAAGAAGCCCTTGAAGCTTTCTTT. Its protein is CASSLAQEALEAFF. The full variable domain, its missing parts supplied by reference TRBV5-1 and TRBJ1-1, is KAGVTQTPRYLIKTRGQQVTLSCSPISGHRSVSWYQQTPGQGLQFLFEYFSETQRNKGNFPGRFSGRQFSNSRSEMNVSTLELGDSALYLCASSLAQEALEAFFGQGTRLTVV.

In this sample, this clonotype turned up a few times. The gene calls are TRBV28 and TRBJ2-3; 12 bases map to TRBD2. This CDR3 contains 17 residues. The trim removed 1 base at V and 1 base at J, leaving 3 bases unmatched. Germline V lookup: CDR1 MDHEN, CDR2 SYDVKM. The CDR3 protein is CASSLYSSGRGTDTQYF. The DNA for the CDR3 is TGTGCCAGCAGTTTATATTCTAGCGGGAGGGGCACAGATACGCAGTATTTT.